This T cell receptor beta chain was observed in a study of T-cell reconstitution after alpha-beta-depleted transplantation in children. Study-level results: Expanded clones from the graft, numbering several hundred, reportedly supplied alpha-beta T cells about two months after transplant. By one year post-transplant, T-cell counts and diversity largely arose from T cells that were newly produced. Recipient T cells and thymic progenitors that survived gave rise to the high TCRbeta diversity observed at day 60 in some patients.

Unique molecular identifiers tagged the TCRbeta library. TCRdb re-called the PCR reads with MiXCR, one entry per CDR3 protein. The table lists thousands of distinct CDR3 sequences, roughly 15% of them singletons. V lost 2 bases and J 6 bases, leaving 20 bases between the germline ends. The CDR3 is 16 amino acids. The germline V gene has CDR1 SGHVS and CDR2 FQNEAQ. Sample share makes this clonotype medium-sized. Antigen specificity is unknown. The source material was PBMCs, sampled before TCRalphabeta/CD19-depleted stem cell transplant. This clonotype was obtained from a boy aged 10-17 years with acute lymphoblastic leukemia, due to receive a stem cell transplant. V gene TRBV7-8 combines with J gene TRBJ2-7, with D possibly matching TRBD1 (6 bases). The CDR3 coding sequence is TGTGCCAGCAGCTTACAGGGGTGGGGACAAGACCTCGAGCAGTACTTC. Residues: CASSLQGWGQDLEQYF.